This T cell receptor (beta chain) originates from a study of T cell repertoires in cytomegalovirus infection. Study-level information: Recently identified HLA-C-restricted CMV epitopes were used, and well-studied HLA-B-restricted CMV epitopes were used as well.

The CDR3 totals 15 residues. The study, taken as a whole, reports: The ex vivo response was dominated by HLA-C-restricted CMV-specific TCR beta clonotypes. Carriers of CMV and the relevant HLA type were discriminated by public TCR beta frequency.

TCRdb ran MiXCR on the reads and lists one entry per CDR3 protein. The table shows more than 20,000 distinct CDR3 sequences, with about 40% occurring only once. This clonotype was counted only a few times. No antigen is known for it. The sequence was collected from a human donor in good health (CMV status not recorded). Some clones in this sample may be carry-over from other donors' samples. The J gene is TRBJ2-7, the V gene TRBV12-3 or TRBV12-4; TRBD1 might be the D (6 bases). The source material was CD8+ T cells from cultured PBMCs, sampled from culture after CMV antigen stimulation. The CDR3 loop reads CAVGRGRPRISEQYF. The CDR3 coding sequence is TGTGCAGTCGGCAGGGGAAGACCGAGGATAAGCGAGCAGTACTTC.